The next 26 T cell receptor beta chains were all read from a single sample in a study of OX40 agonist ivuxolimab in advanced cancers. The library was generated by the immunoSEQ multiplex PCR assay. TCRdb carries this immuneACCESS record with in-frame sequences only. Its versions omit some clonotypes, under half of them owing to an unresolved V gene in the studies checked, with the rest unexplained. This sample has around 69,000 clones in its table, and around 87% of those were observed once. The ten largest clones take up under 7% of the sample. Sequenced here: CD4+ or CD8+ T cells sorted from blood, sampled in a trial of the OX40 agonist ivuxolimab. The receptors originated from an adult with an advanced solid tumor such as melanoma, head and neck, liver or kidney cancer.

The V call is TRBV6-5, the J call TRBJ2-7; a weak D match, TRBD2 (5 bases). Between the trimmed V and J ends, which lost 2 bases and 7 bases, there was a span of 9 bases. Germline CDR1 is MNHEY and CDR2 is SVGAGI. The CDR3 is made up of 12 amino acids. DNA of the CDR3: TGTGCCAGCAGTTACACTACGGGAGAGCAGTACTTC. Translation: CASSYTTGEQYF.

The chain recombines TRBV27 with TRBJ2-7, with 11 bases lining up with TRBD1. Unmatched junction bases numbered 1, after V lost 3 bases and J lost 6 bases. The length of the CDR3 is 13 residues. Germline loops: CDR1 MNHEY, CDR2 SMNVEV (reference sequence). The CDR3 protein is CASSLDRGREQYF. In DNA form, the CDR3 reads TGTGCCAGCAGTTTGGACAGGGGGCGCGAGCAGTACTTC.

The CDR3 DNA reads TGTGCCAGCAGCTTAGAAGGATACGAGCAGTACTTC. Amino acid sequence: CASSLEGYEQYF. The V and J genes are TRBV5-6 and TRBJ2-7; D not resolved. Trimming took off 2 bases at V and 4 bases at J, with 7 bases between the two ends. The CDR3 is 12 residues long. Germline values: CDR1 SGHDT, CDR2 YYEEEE.

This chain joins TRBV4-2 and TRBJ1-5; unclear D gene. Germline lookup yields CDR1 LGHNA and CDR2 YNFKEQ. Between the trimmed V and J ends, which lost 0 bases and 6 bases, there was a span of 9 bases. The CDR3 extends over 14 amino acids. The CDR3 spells CASSQDNLGQPQHF. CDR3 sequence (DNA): TGTGCCAGCAGCCAAGATAACCTAGGTCAGCCCCAGCATTTT.

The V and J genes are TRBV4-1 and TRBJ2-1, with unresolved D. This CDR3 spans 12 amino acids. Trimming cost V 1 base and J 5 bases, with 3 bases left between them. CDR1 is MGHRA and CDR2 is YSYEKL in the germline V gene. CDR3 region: CASSQAHNEQFF. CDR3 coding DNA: TGCGCCAGCAGCCAAGCCCACAATGAGCAGTTCTTC.

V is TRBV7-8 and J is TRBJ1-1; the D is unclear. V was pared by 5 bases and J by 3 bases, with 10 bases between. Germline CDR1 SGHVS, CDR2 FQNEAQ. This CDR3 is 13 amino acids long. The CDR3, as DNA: TGTGCCAGCAGCCACCCCTTGGACACTGAAGCTTTCTTT. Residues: CASSHPLDTEAFF. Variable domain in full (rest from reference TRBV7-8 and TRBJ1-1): GAGVSQSPRYKVAKRGQDVALRCDPISGHVSLFWYQQALGQGPEFLTYFQNEAQLDKSGLPSDRFFAERPEGSVSTLKIQRTQQEDSAVYLCASSHPLDTEAFFGQGTRLTVV.

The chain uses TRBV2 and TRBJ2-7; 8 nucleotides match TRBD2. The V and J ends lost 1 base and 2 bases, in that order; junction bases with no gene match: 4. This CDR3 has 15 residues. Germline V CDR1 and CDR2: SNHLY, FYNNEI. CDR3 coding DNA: TGTGCCAGCAGTGAAGGAGCGGGGGAACCCTACGAGCAGTACTTC. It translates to CASSEGAGEPYEQYF. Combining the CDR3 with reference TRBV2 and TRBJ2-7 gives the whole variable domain EPEVTQTPSHQVTQMGQEVILRCVPISNHLYFYWYRQILGQKVEFLVSFYNNEISEKSEIFDDQFSVERPDGSNFTLKIRSTKLEDSAMYFCASSEGAGEPYEQYFGPGTRLTVT.

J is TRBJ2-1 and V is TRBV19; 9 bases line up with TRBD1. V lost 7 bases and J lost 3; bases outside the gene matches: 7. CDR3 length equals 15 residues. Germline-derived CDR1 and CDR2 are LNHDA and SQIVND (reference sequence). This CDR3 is CASKSGTGNYNEQFF. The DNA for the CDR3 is TGTGCCAGTAAGTCCGGGACAGGGAACTACAATGAGCAGTTCTTC.

The DNA of the CDR3 is TGTGCCAGCAGTCCTCATACGGGACATACCCAAGAGACCCAGTACTTC. It yields the protein CASSPHTGHTQETQYF. This chain uses TRBV11-3 with TRBJ2-5; perhaps TRBD1 as D (6 bases). Germline CDR1 SGHNT, CDR2 YENEEA. The CDR3 loop spans 16 amino acids. Trimming removed 6 bases at V and 1 base at J, with 18 bases between.

CDR3 loop: CASSVHRDRGRGNTIYF. CDR3 bases: TGTGCCAGCAGCGTACACCGGGACAGGGGTCGAGGAAACACCATATATTTT. The chain carries TRBV7-9 and TRBJ1-3, with TRBD1 matching 10 bases. The trim removed 5 bases at V and 4 bases at J, leaving 11 bases unmatched. Germline V gene lookup returns CDR1 SEHNR and CDR2 FQNEAQ (reference sequence). The CDR3 contains 17 residues.

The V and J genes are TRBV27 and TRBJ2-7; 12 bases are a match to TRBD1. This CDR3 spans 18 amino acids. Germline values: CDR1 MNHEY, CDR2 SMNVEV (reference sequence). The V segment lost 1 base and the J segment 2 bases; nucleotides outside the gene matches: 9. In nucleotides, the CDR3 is TGTGCCAGCAGTTTATGGGGACAGGGGGCCAAATCCCCCTACGAGCAGTACTTC. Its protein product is CASSLWGQGAKSPYEQYF.

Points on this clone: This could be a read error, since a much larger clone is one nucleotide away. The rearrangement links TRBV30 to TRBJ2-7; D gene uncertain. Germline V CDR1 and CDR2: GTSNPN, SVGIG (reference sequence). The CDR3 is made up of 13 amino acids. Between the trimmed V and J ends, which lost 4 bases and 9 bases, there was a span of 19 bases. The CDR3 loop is CAWNPRNRAGQYF. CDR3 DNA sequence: TGTGCCTGGAACCCCAGGAACAGAGCCGGGCAGTACTTC.

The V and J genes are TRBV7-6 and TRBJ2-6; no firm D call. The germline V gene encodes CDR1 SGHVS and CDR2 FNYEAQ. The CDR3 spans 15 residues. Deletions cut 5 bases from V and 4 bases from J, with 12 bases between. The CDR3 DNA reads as TGTGCCAGCAGCCCGACCAGCTCCGGGGCCAACGTCCTGACTTTC. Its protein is CASSPTSSGANVLTF.

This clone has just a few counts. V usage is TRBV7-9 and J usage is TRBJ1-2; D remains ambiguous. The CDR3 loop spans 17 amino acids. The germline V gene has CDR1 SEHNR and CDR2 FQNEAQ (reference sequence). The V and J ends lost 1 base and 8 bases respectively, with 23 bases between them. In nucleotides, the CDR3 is TGTGCCAGCAGCTTAGATGAGGAGCCGCTCGCTCTTCGGGGCTACACCTTC. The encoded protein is CASSLDEEPLALRGYTF.

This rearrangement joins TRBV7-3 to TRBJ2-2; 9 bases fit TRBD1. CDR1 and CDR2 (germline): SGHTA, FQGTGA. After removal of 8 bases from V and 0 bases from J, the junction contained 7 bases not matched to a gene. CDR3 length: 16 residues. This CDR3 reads CASFGQGQANTGELFF. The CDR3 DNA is TGTGCCAGCTTCGGACAGGGGCAGGCGAACACCGGGGAGCTGTTTTTT.

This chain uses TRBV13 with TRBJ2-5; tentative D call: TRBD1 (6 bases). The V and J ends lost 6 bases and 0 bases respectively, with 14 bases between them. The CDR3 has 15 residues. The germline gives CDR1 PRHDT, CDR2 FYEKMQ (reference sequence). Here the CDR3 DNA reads TGTGCCAGCAGGCCTGCCGGGACATACCAAGAGACCCAGTACTTC. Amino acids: CASRPAGTYQETQYF.

The CDR3 here is CASSHLSSYNEQFF. Written as DNA, the CDR3 is TGTGCCAGCAGCCACTTGAGCTCCTACAATGAGCAGTTCTTC. This chain joins TRBV7-9 and TRBJ2-1; no reliable D call. The V gene lost 5 bases and the J gene lost 0 bases, with 8 bases spanning the gap. Germline-derived CDR1 and CDR2 are SEHNR and FQNEAQ (reference sequence). The CDR3 sequence is 14 residues long.

The CDR3 region has the DNA TGTGCCAGCAGTTTTGGGCAGGGTCCAGATACGCAGTATTTT. It translates to CASSFGQGPDTQYF. The rearrangement links TRBV28 to TRBJ2-3; TRBD1 is a possible D gene (5 bases). V was pared by 3 bases and J by 4 bases, with 11 bases between. The germline V gene encodes CDR1 MDHEN and CDR2 SYDVKM. This CDR3 has 14 residues.

CDR3 sequence (DNA): TGCGCCAGCAGCCAAGAAGGACCCCCGACTTTTGGCTACACCTTC. It is translated as CASSQEGPPTFGYTF. This sequence joins TRBV4-3 and TRBJ1-2; D gene ambiguous. Germline loops: CDR1 LGHNA, CDR2 YSLEER. The ends were cut back, 0 bases at V and 7 bases at J, with 15 bases in the middle. The CDR3 length is 15 residues.

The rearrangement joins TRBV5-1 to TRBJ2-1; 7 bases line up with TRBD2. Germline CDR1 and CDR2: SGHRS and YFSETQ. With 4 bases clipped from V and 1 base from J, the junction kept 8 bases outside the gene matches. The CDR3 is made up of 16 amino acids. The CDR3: CASSPSIAGSYNEQFF. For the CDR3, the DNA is TGCGCCAGCAGCCCGTCAATAGCGGGTTCCTACAATGAGCAGTTCTTC.

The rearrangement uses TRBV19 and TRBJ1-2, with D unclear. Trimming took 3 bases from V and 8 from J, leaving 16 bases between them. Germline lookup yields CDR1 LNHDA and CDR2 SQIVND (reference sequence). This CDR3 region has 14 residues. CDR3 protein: CASSIRTGPGGYTF. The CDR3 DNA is TGTGCCAGTAGTATCCGGACCGGCCCTGGGGGCTACACCTTC.

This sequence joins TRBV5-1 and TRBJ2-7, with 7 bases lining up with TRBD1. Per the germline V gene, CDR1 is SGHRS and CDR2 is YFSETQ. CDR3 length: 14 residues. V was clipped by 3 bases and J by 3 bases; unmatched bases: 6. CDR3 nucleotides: TGCGCCAGCAGCTACCGGACAGGCAACTACGAGCAGTACTTC. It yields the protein CASSYRTGNYEQYF.

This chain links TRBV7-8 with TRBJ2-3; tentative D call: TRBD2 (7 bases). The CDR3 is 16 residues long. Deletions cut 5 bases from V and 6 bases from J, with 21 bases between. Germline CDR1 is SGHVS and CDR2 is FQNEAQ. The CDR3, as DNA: TGTGCCAGCAGCCCCGCGGCTTGGGGGGGCAGGGATACGCAGTATTTT. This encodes CASSPAAWGGRDTQYF.

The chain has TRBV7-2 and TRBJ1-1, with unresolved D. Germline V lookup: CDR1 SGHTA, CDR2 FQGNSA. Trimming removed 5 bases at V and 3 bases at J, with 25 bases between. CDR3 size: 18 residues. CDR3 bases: TGTGCCAGCAGCCCCTTAGGCCTCACATCAAGGCCCCACACTGAAGCTTTCTTT. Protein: CASSPLGLTSRPHTEAFF.

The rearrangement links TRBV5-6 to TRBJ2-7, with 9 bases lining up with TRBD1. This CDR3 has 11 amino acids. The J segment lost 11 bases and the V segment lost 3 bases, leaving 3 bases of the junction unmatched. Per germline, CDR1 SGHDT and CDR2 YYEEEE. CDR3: CASSSGTGKYF. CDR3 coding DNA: TGTGCCAGCAGCTCCGGGACAGGGAAGTACTTC. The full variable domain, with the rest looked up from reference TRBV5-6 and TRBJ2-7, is DAGVTQSPTHLIKTRGQQVTLRCSPKSGHDTVSWYQQALGQGPQFIFQYYEEEERQRGNFPDRFSGHQFPNYSSELNVNALLLGDSALYLCASSSGTGKYFGPGTRLTVT.

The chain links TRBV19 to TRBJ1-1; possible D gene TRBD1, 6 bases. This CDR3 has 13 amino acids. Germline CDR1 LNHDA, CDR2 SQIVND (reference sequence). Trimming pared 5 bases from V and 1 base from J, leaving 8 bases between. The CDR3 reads CASSLGQNTEAFF. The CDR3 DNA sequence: TGTGCCAGTAGTTTGGGACAGAACACTGAAGCTTTCTTT.